Listed below are T cell receptor beta chains from one sample, sequenced in a study of blood T cell repertoires in COVID-19. The table came from immunoSEQ multiplex PCR; TCRdb's copy has only in-frame clones and leaves some out. Of 70,000 or so clones in the sample, approximately 89% were seen once. The sample was peripheral blood. These receptors came from a woman aged 80 or over with active or convalescent COVID-19. Each CDR3 is given with its conserved first and last residue. The order of the fields is J gene, D gene, V gene, clone size, CDR3 protein, CDR3 DNA. A D gene is named only where the DNA matches it firmly. A clone size is listed for some rows: how often the clone was seen (once, few, many), or a class if it is expanded.

J gene: TRBJ2-3; D gene: TRBD1; V gene: TRBV5-6; clone size: -; CDR3 protein: CASSVSGEGGVTDTQYF; CDR3 DNA: TGTGCCAGCAGCGTCAGTGGCGAAGGGGGCGTCACAGATACGCAGTATTTT
J gene: TRBJ1-1; D gene: -; V gene: TRBV11-3; clone size: -; CDR3 protein: CASSLGGRENTEAFF; CDR3 DNA: TGTGCCAGCAGCTTAGGAGGGAGGGAGAACACTGAAGCTTTCTTT
J gene: TRBJ1-5; D gene: -; V gene: TRBV15; clone size: -; CDR3 protein: CATSRDLGYSNQPQHF; CDR3 DNA: TGTGCCACCAGCAGAGATCTAGGTTATAGCAATCAGCCCCAGCATTTT
J gene: TRBJ1-2; D gene: -; V gene: TRBV6-5; clone size: -; CDR3 protein: CASSYADSYGYTF; CDR3 DNA: TGTGCCAGCAGTTACGCGGACAGCTATGGCTACACCTTC
J gene: TRBJ1-5; D gene: TRBD1; V gene: TRBV9; clone size: -; CDR3 protein: CASSVGTGVGSNQPQHF; CDR3 DNA: TGTGCCAGCAGCGTCGGGACAGGGGTAGGGAGCAATCAGCCCCAGCATTTT
J gene: TRBJ1-5; D gene: -; V gene: TRBV5-1; clone size: -; CDR3 protein: CASSFGGDNQPQHF; CDR3 DNA: TGCGCCAGCAGCTTTGGTGGAGACAATCAGCCCCAGCATTTT
J gene: TRBJ1-1; D gene: -; V gene: TRBV11-2; clone size: once; CDR3 protein: CASSLALGVPPTEAFF; CDR3 DNA: TGTGCCAGCAGCTTAGCCCTCGGAGTCCCGCCGACTGAAGCTTTCTTT
J gene: TRBJ2-7; D gene: -; V gene: TRBV2; clone size: few; CDR3 protein: CASSSRYEQYF; CDR3 DNA: TGTGCCAGCAGTTCGAGGTACGAGCAGTACTTC
J gene: TRBJ2-5; D gene: -; V gene: TRBV20-1; clone size: -; CDR3 protein: CSASDGEAQYF; CDR3 DNA: TGCAGTGCTAGTGACGGGGAAGCCCAGTACTTC
J gene: TRBJ2-5; D gene: TRBD2; V gene: TRBV5-4; clone size: -; CDR3 protein: CASSKQRGGEETQYF; CDR3 DNA: TGTGCCAGCAGCAAACAGCGGGGGGGAGAAGAGACCCAGTACTTC